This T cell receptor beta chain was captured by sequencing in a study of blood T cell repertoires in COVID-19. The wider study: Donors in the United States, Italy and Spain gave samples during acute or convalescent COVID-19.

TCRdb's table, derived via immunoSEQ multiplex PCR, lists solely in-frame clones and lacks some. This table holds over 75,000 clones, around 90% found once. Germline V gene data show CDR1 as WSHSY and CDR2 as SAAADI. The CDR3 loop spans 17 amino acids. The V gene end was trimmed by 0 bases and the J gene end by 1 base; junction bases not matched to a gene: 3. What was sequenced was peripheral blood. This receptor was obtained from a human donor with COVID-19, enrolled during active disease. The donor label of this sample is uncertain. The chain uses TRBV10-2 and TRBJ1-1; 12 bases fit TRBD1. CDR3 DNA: TGCGCCAGCAGTGAGTCAGGGGGACAGGGGGCGAACACTGAAGCTTTCTTT. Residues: CASSESGGQGANTEAFF.